This T cell receptor (beta chain) came from a study of patients and donors after allogeneic stem cell transplantation. Germline values: CDR1 LNHNV, CDR2 YYDKDF (reference sequence). Trimming cost V 6 bases and J 5 bases; bases outside gene matches: 11. This CDR3 is 16 amino acids long. TCRdb re-derived calls from the RT-PCR reads in MiXCR, one entry per CDR3 protein. In the table there are 900,000 to 1,000,000 distinct CDR3 sequences, about 20% of which are singletons. This clonotype was detected only a few times. The J gene is TRBJ2-1, the V gene TRBV15, with TRBD2 matching 9 bases. The sequencing sample was made of blood, either unsorted or a sorted T cell fraction (not recorded which). The TCR originated in a human donor who was either an allogeneic HSCT recipient or a stem cell or donor lymphocyte infusion donor (not recorded which). It is not recorded whose cells these are; they may come from a transplant donor. The CDR3 is CATRPRGAGGNNEQFF. CDR3 nucleotide sequence: TGTGCCACCAGACCCCGGGGTGCGGGGGGGAACAATGAGCAGTTCTTC.